The clone carrying this T cell receptor (beta chain) has at least ten counts. Per the germline V gene, CDR1 is SQVTM and CDR2 is ANQGSEA. V gave up 6 bases and J gave up 0 bases, with 12 bases separating them. The CDR3 is 13 amino acids. This sample was taken from a study of human T cells and chemical hapten exposure. Study in general: Among samples, TCR yields varied mainly because of small differences in pooled library volume.

It was from unfractionated whole blood that total RNA was extracted. Unique molecular identifiers were affixed to discrete cDNA molecules within the library. TCRdb re-called the 5' RACE reads with MiXCR, one entry per CDR3 protein. The sample lists about 140,000 distinct CDR3 sequences, around 4.1% seen once, with approximately 1.3% in the top ten. The receptor comes from a female donor in good health. This sequence joins TRBV29-1 and TRBJ2-7; maybe TRBD1 (6 bases). The CDR3 DNA sequence: TGCAGCGTAACAGAGGGGGTCTCCTACGAGCAGTACTTC. Translation gives CSVTEGVSYEQYF.